These 29 T cell receptor beta chains share one sample of origin, sequenced in a study of blood T cell repertoires in COVID-19. The table came from immunoSEQ multiplex PCR; TCRdb's copy has only in-frame clones and leaves some out. The table shows approximately 270,000 clones, with 65% to 85% occurring only once. Sequenced input: peripheral blood. Source of these receptors: a person aged 65-85 years with COVID-19, enrolled during active disease.

The chain has TRBV6-5 and TRBJ1-6, with TRBD1 matching over 7 bases. CDR3 length equals 16 residues. V shed 1 base and J 5 bases; nucleotides not matched to a gene: 5. Germline V gives CDR1 MNHEY, CDR2 SVGAGI. The DNA for the CDR3 is TGTGCCAGCAGTTACTGGCCAACAGGGGATAATTCACCCCTCCACTTT. Translated: CASSYWPTGDNSPLHF.

The table lists this clone with a few counts. The gene calls are TRBV28 and TRBJ2-7; 8 positions match TRBD1. V lost 4 bases and J lost 6; bases outside the gene matches: 11. The CDR3 is 15 residues long. Germline-derived CDR1 and CDR2 are MDHEN and SYDVKM. CDR3 DNA: TGTGCCAGCAGTTCGGCGGGGTGGACAGGGCCCGAGCAGTACTTC. Translating it yields CASSSAGWTGPEQYF.

This clone appeared a few times. The chain links TRBV28 to TRBJ1-2; D may be TRBD1 (5 bases). In germline, CDR1 is MDHEN, CDR2 SYDVKM. CDR3 length equals 12 residues. V was cut by 2 bases and J by 10 bases, with 11 bases left in between. CDR3 protein: CASSLQTALYTF. As DNA, the CDR3 is TGTGCCAGCAGTTTACAGACAGCCCTCTACACCTTC.

The chain carries TRBV29-1 and TRBJ2-5; 8 bases agree with TRBD2. Trimming took 7 bases from V and 5 from J; bases not matched to a gene: 6. The V gene's germline CDR1 is SQVTM and CDR2 ANQGSEA. The CDR3 covers 12 residues. In nucleotides, the CDR3 is TGCAGCGCAAGGACTAGCCACGAGACCCAGTACTTC. Residues: CSARTSHETQYF.

This sequence joins TRBV3-1 (or the pseudogene TRBV3-2) and TRBJ2-1, with a weak D call TRBD2 (5 bases). Germline-derived CDR1 and CDR2 are LGHDT and YNNKEL (reference sequence). The CDR3 is made up of 15 amino acids. The ends were cut back, 3 bases at V and 6 bases at J, with 15 bases in the middle. DNA for the CDR3: TGTGCCAGCAGCCAGCGCGCGGGTACAATCAATGAGCAGTTCTTC. It specifies CASSQRAGTINEQFF.

This clone was recorded only once. Here the CDR3 reads CASSLVAGAGELFF. The CDR3 bases are TGTGCCAGCAGCTTAGTAGCCGGCGCCGGGGAGCTGTTTTTT. This sequence joins TRBV11-3 and TRBJ2-2, with D uncertain. This CDR3 region has 14 residues. The V end was cut by 1 base, the J end by 6 bases, with 9 bases between. From germline, CDR1 is SGHNT and CDR2 YENEEA.

This rearrangement joins TRBV2 to TRBJ1-4; 7 bases fit TRBD1. The trim removed 3 bases at V and 2 bases at J, leaving 3 bases unmatched. Per germline, CDR1 SNHLY and CDR2 FYNNEI. The CDR3 loop spans 15 amino acids. The CDR3 reads CASSDPGQTNEKLFF. The CDR3 DNA follows: TGTGCCAGCAGTGACCCGGGACAGACTAATGAAAAACTGTTTTTT.

The chain has TRBV19 and TRBJ2-1, with 8 bases matching TRBD2. The V gene end was trimmed by 7 bases and the J gene end by 3 bases; junction bases not matched to a gene: 14. Germline CDR1 reads LNHDA; CDR2 reads SQIVND (reference sequence). The CDR3 spans 17 residues. The chain's CDR3 is CASTDTDRGGDYNEQFF. CDR3 nucleotide sequence: TGTGCCAGTACCGACACAGACCGGGGGGGCGACTACAATGAGCAGTTCTTC. Combining the CDR3 with reference TRBV19 and TRBJ2-1 gives the whole variable domain DGGITQSPKYLFRKEGQNVTLSCEQNLNHDAMYWYRQDPGQGLRLIYYSQIVNDFQKGDIAEGYSVSREKKESFPLTVTSAQKNPTAFYLCASTDTDRGGDYNEQFFGPGTRLTVL.

V usage is TRBV27 and J usage is TRBJ1-2; possible D gene TRBD1, 6 bases. Per the germline V gene, CDR1 is MNHEY and CDR2 is SMNVEV (reference sequence). This CDR3 spans 16 amino acids. Trimming cost V 5 bases and J 8 bases, with 24 bases left between them. CDR3 sequence: CASSPTRYRAVEGYTF. CDR3 nucleotides: TGTGCCAGCAGTCCAACACGATACAGGGCTGTAGAGGGCTACACCTTC.

The chain's CDR3 is CASSQDRDSGNTIYF. Written as DNA, the CDR3 is TGCGCCAGCAGCCAAGACCGAGACTCTGGAAACACCATATATTTT. The chain is built from TRBV4-3 and TRBJ1-3; D call uncertain. Trimming stripped 0 bases from V and 0 bases from J, with 6 bases between. Per the germline V gene, CDR1 is LGHNA and CDR2 is YSLEER. CDR3 length: 15 amino acids.

The genes are TRBV7-9 and TRBJ2-3, with TRBD1 matching 10 bases. Germline CDR1 SEHNR, CDR2 FQNEAQ (reference sequence). The CDR3 is made up of 17 amino acids. J was trimmed by 3 bases and V by 5 bases; bases with no gene match: 11. CDR3 residues: CASSRETGGFRTDTQYF. In DNA form, the CDR3 reads TGTGCCAGCAGCCGGGAGACAGGGGGCTTTCGGACAGATACGCAGTATTTT.

This clone is a singleton in its sample. The chain carries TRBV15 and TRBJ1-4; D is possibly TRBD1 (6 bases). V gave up 0 bases and J gave up 7 bases, with 12 bases separating them. The CDR3 totals 15 residues. The germline V gene encodes CDR1 LNHNV and CDR2 YYDKDF (reference sequence). The CDR3 DNA reads as TGTGCCACCAGCAGAGATGTTGGGACAAGTGAAAAACTGTTTTTT. Protein product: CATSRDVGTSEKLFF.

The chain links TRBV28 to TRBJ1-5; maybe TRBD1 (5 bases). V was pared by 2 bases and J by 5 bases, with 16 bases between. This CDR3 is 16 amino acids long. Germline CDR1 is MDHEN and CDR2 is SYDVKM. CDR3 loop: CASSLGQPGGDQPQHF. The CDR3 DNA follows: TGTGCCAGCAGTTTAGGGCAGCCCGGAGGGGATCAGCCCCAGCATTTT.

This chain joins TRBV30 and TRBJ2-5; 11 bases are shared with TRBD2. The J segment lost 5 bases and the V segment lost 5 bases, leaving 7 bases of the junction unmatched. The V gene's germline CDR1 is GTSNPN and CDR2 SVGIG (reference sequence). This CDR3 comprises 14 residues. CDR3 region: CAWVAGGLLETQYF. The DNA for the CDR3 is TGTGCCTGGGTAGCGGGAGGGTTGTTGGAGACCCAGTACTTC.

As regards this clone: The junction differs from germline at one of its ends, possibly a read error. The chain joins TRBV5-4 to TRBJ2-1; D is possibly TRBD2 (7 bases). Germline V lookup: CDR1 SGHNT, CDR2 YYREEE (reference sequence). The CDR3 contains 14 residues. DNA of the CDR3: TGTGCCAGCAGCGTGCACAACGTGGCGGGGGCCCTGCTCTTC. It is translated as CASSVHNVAGALLF.

J is TRBJ2-5 and V is TRBV12-3 or TRBV12-4; D gene uncertain. The CDR3 totals 12 residues. V was pared by 5 bases and J by 1 base, with 5 bases between. CDR3 sequence: CASSQIQETQYF. The CDR3 DNA is TGTGCCAGCAGTCAAATCCAAGAGACCCAGTACTTC.

The chain is built from TRBV2 and TRBJ1-5; D is unresolved. The CDR3 sequence is 14 residues long. Trimming pared 7 bases from V and 4 bases from J, leaving 14 bases between. CDR1 SNHLY and CDR2 FYNNEI come from the germline V gene. CDR3 residues: CASNADRGNQPQHF. The CDR3 DNA reads TGTGCCAGCAACGCGGACCGGGGTAATCAGCCCCAGCATTTT.

This clone was observed a few times. J is TRBJ2-2 and V is TRBV7-3, with D possibly matching TRBD2 (6 bases). V lost 2 bases to trimming and J lost 6 bases, with 10 bases between them. CDR3 length: 14 residues. Looked up from germline, CDR1 is SGHTA and CDR2 is FQGTGA. CDR3 in DNA: TGTGCCAGCAGCTTAGGGACTCGGTCCGGGGAGCTGTTTTTT. As protein: CASSLGTRSGELFF.

The genes are TRBV9 and TRBJ2-5; 11 bases are shared with TRBD2. The V gene's germline CDR1 is SGDLS and CDR2 YYNGEE. The J segment lost 5 bases and the V segment lost 0 bases, leaving 6 bases of the junction unmatched. This CDR3 is built from 16 residues. As DNA, the CDR3 is TGTGCCAGCAGCGTAGTCCCTAGCGGGGGGCAGGAGACCCAGTACTTC. Its translation is CASSVVPSGGQETQYF.

This sequence joins TRBV18 and TRBJ2-1; 10 positions match TRBD2. The CDR3 has 18 amino acids. Germline V CDR1 and CDR2: KGHSH, LQKENI. The junction had 15 bases not matched to a gene; V was cut back by 6 bases and J by 4 bases. In DNA form, the CDR3 reads TGTGCCAGCTCCCTCCATCCCCCGACTAGCGGGCCATACAATGAGCAGTTCTTC. Its translation: CASSLHPPTSGPYNEQFF.

In its sample, this clone was seen once. The chain has TRBV29-1 and TRBJ2-7; 7 positions match TRBD1. CDR3 size: 14 residues. CDR1 and CDR2 (germline): SQVTM, ANQGSEA. V shed 3 bases, J shed 2 bases, and the junction held 7 bases outside the gene matches. CDR3: CSVDDGQGAYEQYF. CDR3 nucleotides: TGCAGCGTTGATGACGGGCAGGGGGCCTACGAGCAGTACTTC.

The gene calls are TRBV27 and TRBJ2-3; 8 bases align to TRBD2. Germline V CDR1 and CDR2: MNHEY, SMNVEV (reference sequence). The CDR3 spans 14 residues. J was trimmed by 3 bases and V by 7 bases; bases with no gene match: 6. The CDR3 loop reads CASKFRGGTDTQYF. The CDR3 nucleotides read TGTGCCAGCAAGTTTCGGGGGGGTACAGATACGCAGTATTTT.

The V call is TRBV5-1, the J call TRBJ2-2; 11 bases align to TRBD1. The CDR3 runs to 15 residues. V lost 7 bases, J lost 5 bases, and 7 bases stayed unmatched. In germline, CDR1 is SGHRS, CDR2 YFSETQ. The CDR3 DNA reads as TGCGCCAGCGACGGGGGGACAGGGGGAACCGGGGAGCTGTTTTTT. Amino acid sequence: CASDGGTGGTGELFF.

The CDR3 region has the DNA TGTGCCAGCTCACTACCCGATCAGCCCCAGCATTTT. Its protein is CASSLPDQPQHF. The chain links TRBV18 to TRBJ1-5; unclear D gene. Trimming took off 4 bases at V and 5 bases at J, with 6 bases between the two ends. Germline V gene sequence: CDR1 KGHSH, CDR2 LQKENI. The CDR3 extends over 12 amino acids.

The rearrangement joins TRBV5-8 to TRBJ2-1; D is perhaps TRBD2 (7 bases). This CDR3 has 19 amino acids. Trimming left V 4 bases short and J 7 bases short, with 30 bases between. CDR1 and CDR2 (germline): SGHTS, YDEGEE. CDR3 region: CASSPGASGLLRGRNEQFF. In nucleotides, the CDR3 is TGTGCCAGCAGCCCAGGGGCTAGCGGCCTACTGCGGGGTAGGAATGAGCAGTTCTTC.

In its sample, this clone was seen a few times. The V and J genes are TRBV18 and TRBJ1-3, with TRBD1 identical over 8 bases. The V gene's germline CDR1 is KGHSH and CDR2 LQKENI. The CDR3 consists of 15 residues. With V trimmed by 2 bases and J by 1 base, 1 base remained unmatched. The CDR3 is CASSPYRGSGNTIYF. CDR3 sequence (DNA): TGTGCCAGCTCACCATACAGGGGGTCTGGAAACACCATATATTTT. Variable domain in full (rest from reference TRBV18 and TRBJ1-3): NAGVMQNPRHLVRRRGQEARLRCSPMKGHSHVYWYRQLPEEGLKFMVYLQKENIIDESGMPKERFSAEFPKEGPSILRIQQVVRGDSAAYFCASSPYRGSGNTIYFGEGSWLTVV.

The chain has TRBV7-6 and TRBJ1-4; tentative D call: TRBD1 (5 bases). Germline values: CDR1 SGHVS, CDR2 FNYEAQ. The CDR3 spans 15 residues. V gave up 5 bases and J gave up 3 bases, with 13 bases separating them. The CDR3 bases are TGTGCCAGCAGCGAAACCGGGACTTCTAATGAAAAACTGTTTTTT. Translation gives CASSETGTSNEKLFF. Full variable domain (rest looked up from reference TRBV7-6 and TRBJ1-4): GAGVSQSPRYKVTKRGQDVALRCDPISGHVSLYWYRQALGQGPEFLTYFNYEAQQDKSGLPNDRFSAERPEGSISTLTIQRTEQRDSAMYRCASSETGTSNEKLFFGSGTQLSVL.

This clone was found a few times. This chain connects TRBV27 to TRBJ1-1; 11 bases agree with TRBD1. CDR3 length: 15 residues. Germline values: CDR1 MNHEY, CDR2 SMNVEV (reference sequence). V dropped 5 bases and J dropped 4; count of bases not matched to a gene: 6. This CDR3 is CASSRRTGGGTEAFF. CDR3 nucleotide sequence: TGTGCCAGCAGTCGCCGGACAGGGGGCGGCACTGAAGCTTTCTTT.

The chain uses TRBV5-1 and TRBJ1-3, with TRBD1 matching over 11 bases. This CDR3 spans 19 amino acids. Germline V CDR1 and CDR2: SGHRS, YFSETQ. Trimming removed 0 bases from V and 1 base from J; junction bases left unmatched: 9. The CDR3 protein is CASSLDPSGTGGSGNTIYF. The DNA for the CDR3 is TGCGCCAGCAGCTTGGACCCCTCTGGGACAGGGGGTTCTGGAAACACCATATATTTT.